Following are 22 T cell receptor beta chains from one sample sequenced in a study of type 1 regulatory T cells. TCRdb analysed the reads with MiXCR anew, one entry per CDR3 protein. The table has 35,000 to 50,000 distinct CDR3 sequences, 10% to 15% seen once. Antigens for these TCRs are unknown. Sequenced sample: cultured non-Tr1 T cells, either the whole culture or a sorted T cell fraction (not recorded which). All receptors derive from a human donor in good health.

This clonotype turned up a few times. The V gene is TRBV7-2, the J gene TRBJ2-2, with D possibly being TRBD2 (5 bases). The CDR3 totals 15 residues. CDR1 is SGHTA and CDR2 is FQGNSA in the germline V gene. The V end lost 1 base, the J end lost 0 bases, and 6 bases lay between the germline ends. The CDR3 here is CASSLGAANTGELFF. The CDR3 nucleotides read TGTGCCAGCAGCTTAGGAGCGGCGAACACCGGGGAGCTGTTTTTT.

The V gene is TRBV7-6, the J gene TRBJ2-3; TRBD2 agrees at 10 bases. Trimming cost V 0 bases and J 7 bases; bases outside gene matches: 7. There are 16 residues in the CDR3. Germline assignment: CDR1 SGHVS and CDR2 FNYEAQ. The CDR3 reads CASSLAPAGGPHTQYF. CDR3 DNA sequence: TGTGCCAGCAGCTTAGCCCCAGCGGGAGGGCCCCATACGCAGTATTTT.

Many counts were recorded for this clonotype. The chain joins TRBV12-3 or TRBV12-4 to TRBJ2-7; 9 nucleotides match TRBD2. V dropped 6 bases and J dropped 6; count of bases not matched to a gene: 12. This CDR3 contains 15 residues. In DNA, the CDR3 is TGTGCCAGCAGACTGAATAGCGGGAGTATGAGCGAGCAGTACTTC. Its translation is CASRLNSGSMSEQYF.

This clonotype was seen many times. The rearrangement uses TRBV28 and TRBJ2-7; a possible D gene is TRBD1 (5 bases). Trimming took off 3 bases at V and 3 bases at J, with 12 bases between the two ends. The CDR3 extends over 14 amino acids. Per germline, CDR1 MDHEN and CDR2 SYDVKM. The CDR3 coding sequence is TGTGCCAGCAGTTTGCCTGGCAGGGTCTACGAGCAGTACTTC. Amino acids: CASSLPGRVYEQYF.

The table lists this clonotype with many counts. The V and J genes are TRBV12-3 or TRBV12-4 and TRBJ1-4, with a weak D call TRBD1 (5 bases). V lost 6 bases and J lost 7, with 12 bases in between. The CDR3 is made up of 13 amino acids. The CDR3 nucleotides are TGTGCCAGCAGACGCGAGGGGAGTGAAAAACTGTTTTTT. Protein product: CASRREGSEKLFF.

This clonotype has ten or more counts. This rearrangement joins TRBV19 to TRBJ2-6; D gene uncertain. Germline CDR1 reads LNHDA; CDR2 reads SQIVND (reference sequence). The CDR3 contains 12 residues. V was clipped by 7 bases and J by 1 base, with 2 bases between them. CDR3: CASTSGANVLTF. For the CDR3, the DNA is TGTGCCAGTACGTCTGGGGCCAACGTCCTGACTTTC.

The count of this clonotype is one. One end of the junction fails to match germline, which may point to a read error. The rearrangement joins TRBV19 to TRBJ1-1; no clear D. The CDR3 is 13 amino acids. Germline V gene sequence: CDR1 LNHDA, CDR2 SQIVND (reference sequence). In DNA form, the CDR3 reads TGCGCCAGTAGTATTTTAAGGGACACTGAAGCTTTCTTT. It specifies CASSILRDTEAFF.

The chain couples TRBV7-2 to TRBJ2-1; D might be TRBD2 (5 bases). The CDR3 spans 14 residues. Trimming took off 2 bases at V and 7 bases at J, with 12 bases between the two ends. Germline V gene lookup returns CDR1 SGHTA and CDR2 FQGNSA. CDR3 sequence: CASSLRFTGNEQFF. For the CDR3, the DNA is TGTGCCAGCAGCTTACGGTTCACGGGAAATGAGCAGTTCTTC.

Notes on this clonotype: A much larger clone sits a single nucleotide away, making a read error possible. This chain joins TRBV18 and TRBJ2-7, with D perhaps given as TRBD1 or TRBD2 (6 bases each). The germline CDR1 and CDR2 sequences are KGHSH and LQKENI. Trimming took off 3 bases at V and 6 bases at J, with 9 bases between the two ends. The CDR3 runs to 12 residues. The CDR3 bases are TGTGCCAGCTCACCGGGGGGCACCGAGCAGTACTTC. Translation gives CASSPGGTEQYF.

The rearrangement links TRBV7-2 to TRBJ2-7; D gene unclear. V was clipped by 2 bases and J by 6 bases, with 11 bases between them. From germline, CDR1 is SGHTA and CDR2 FQGNSA. This CDR3 contains 13 residues. This CDR3 reads CASSLPTTLEQYF. Here the CDR3 DNA reads TGTGCCAGCAGCTTACCGACAACACTCGAGCAGTACTTC.

This clonotype was observed many times. The chain uses TRBV20-1 and TRBJ1-1; no firm D call. V lost 3 bases and J lost 0, with 2 bases in between. The CDR3 has 11 residues. Germline values: CDR1 DFQATT, CDR2 SNEGSKA (reference sequence). CDR3: CSASLNTEAFF. The CDR3 bases are TGCAGTGCTAGCTTGAACACTGAAGCTTTCTTT.

This clonotype was found many times. V and J are TRBV20-1 and TRBJ2-3; 7 positions agree with TRBD2. V dropped 0 bases and J dropped 8; count of bases not matched to a gene: 5. From germline, CDR1 is DFQATT and CDR2 SNEGSKA (reference sequence). The CDR3 has 13 amino acids. The CDR3 reads CSARDPAGATQYF. In nucleotides, the CDR3 is TGCAGTGCTAGAGACCCCGCGGGAGCTACGCAGTATTTT.

This clonotype was observed a few times. Written as DNA, the CDR3 is TGTGCCAGTAGTATCTCCGCACTACAAGAGACCCAGTACTTC. Amino acids: CASSISALQETQYF. V is TRBV19 and J is TRBJ2-5, with unresolved D. CDR3 length equals 14 residues. CDR1 is LNHDA, CDR2 SQIVND, per germline (reference sequence). The V and J ends lost 3 bases and 2 bases respectively, with 10 bases between them.

This chain joins TRBV13 and TRBJ1-1; no definite D call. Germline-derived CDR1 and CDR2 are PRHDT and FYEKMQ (reference sequence). This CDR3 is 16 amino acids long. V was shortened by 2 bases and J by 0 bases, with 13 bases between the two germline ends. CDR3 amino acids: CASSLLAGTLNTEAFF. CDR3 sequence (DNA): TGTGCCAGCAGCTTATTGGCCGGTACTCTGAACACTGAAGCTTTCTTT.

The chain uses TRBV6-5 and TRBJ2-7, with 9 bases lining up with TRBD2. Trimming took 5 bases from V and 6 from J; bases not matched to a gene: 11. CDR1 MNHEY and CDR2 SVGAGI come from the germline V gene. The CDR3 is 15 amino acids. CDR3 loop: CASSNWGLAGLEQYF. The DNA for the CDR3 is TGTGCCAGCAGTAACTGGGGGCTAGCGGGACTCGAGCAGTACTTC.

The V gene is TRBV2, the J gene TRBJ2-2, with D unclear. The CDR3 is 14 amino acids. Trimming removed 7 bases from V and 0 bases from J, with 9 bases in between. From germline, CDR1 is SNHLY and CDR2 FYNNEI. CDR3 in amino acids: CASIPAANTGELFF. The CDR3 DNA reads TGTGCCAGCATCCCGGCCGCGAACACCGGGGAGCTGTTTTTT.

The chain combines TRBV24-1 with TRBJ2-5, with TRBD1 matching 7 bases. The CDR3 loop spans 18 amino acids. Germline V gene data show CDR1 as KGHDR and CDR2 as SFDVKD. Trimming cost V 3 bases and J 2 bases; bases outside gene matches: 14. The CDR3 reads CATSDSFSLSGQQETQYF. The CDR3 DNA follows: TGTGCCACCAGTGATAGTTTTAGTCTTTCGGGACAGCAAGAGACCCAGTACTTC.

CDR3 DNA: TGCGCGGAGGCTGGTAGCGGGACATATACGCAGTATTTT. Encoded protein: CAEAGSGTYTQYF. The rearrangement uses TRBV20-1 and TRBJ2-3; 8 bases align to TRBD2. This CDR3 spans 13 amino acids. Germline V gives CDR1 DFQATT, CDR2 SNEGSKA (reference sequence).

This clonotype was detected only once. Just one base apart from a much larger clone, this may be a read error. CDR3 loop: CTSSSRTGYTEAFF. The CDR3 DNA sequence: TGTACCAGCAGCTCCCGGACGGGCTACACTGAAGCTTTCTTT. The rearrangement uses TRBV5-6 and TRBJ1-1; unclear D gene. The CDR3 runs 14 residues. Germline lookup yields CDR1 SGHDT and CDR2 YYEEEE.

At least ten counts were recorded for this clonotype. The CDR3: CSVEARGMNTEAFF. The CDR3 nucleotides are TGCAGCGTTGAAGCCAGGGGCATGAACACTGAAGCTTTCTTT. The rearrangement uses TRBV29-1 and TRBJ1-1, with D perhaps TRBD1 (6 bases). CDR1 is SQVTM and CDR2 is ANQGSEA in the germline V gene. The CDR3 covers 14 residues. V was pared by 1 base and J by 0 bases, with 9 bases between.

This clonotype showed up many times. J is TRBJ2-5 and V is TRBV18; D ambiguous. Trimming took 4 bases from V and 2 from J, leaving 2 bases between them. The CDR3 extends over 11 amino acids. Germline V gene lookup returns CDR1 KGHSH and CDR2 LQKENI. The CDR3 sequence is CASSQQETQYF. In DNA form, the CDR3 reads TGTGCCAGCTCACAACAAGAGACCCAGTACTTC.

The chain recombines TRBV20-1 with TRBJ2-1; D could derive from TRBD1 or TRBD2 (7 bases each). The germline CDR1 and CDR2 sequences are DFQATT and SNEGSKA (reference sequence). V was cut by 3 bases and J by 2 bases, with 29 bases left in between. The CDR3 has 20 residues. The CDR3 is CSARGGLAQKGQATYNEQFF. CDR3 sequence (DNA): TGCAGTGCTAGGGGGGGGTTGGCCCAAAAAGGACAGGCGACCTACAATGAGCAGTTCTTC.